This T cell receptor beta chain emerged from a study of blood T cell repertoires in COVID-19. CDR3 size: 17 residues. With V trimmed by 6 bases and J by 3 bases, 12 bases remained unmatched. Germline values: CDR1 MDHEN, CDR2 SYDVKM. Methods used by the authors: Reference gene primers were amplified, and this amplification served to estimate nucleated cell counts. Clones were sequenced by immunoSEQ multiplex PCR, and TCRdb holds only the in-frame ones, with some missing. D and trimming were read from the DNA, whereas the V and J calls and clone size are those reported in that table. The table shows 270,000 or so clones, with approximately 82% occurring only once.

The chain carries TRBV28 and TRBJ2-4; 9 bases map to TRBD2. The clonotype originates from a woman in her late teens or twenties with acute or convalescent COVID-19. Material: peripheral blood. The CDR3 region has the DNA TGTGCCAGCAGGCCCCCCGGGACTAGCTTTGGCAAAAACATTCAGTACTTC. It codes for CASRPPGTSFGKNIQYF. Using reference TRBV28 and TRBJ2-4 for the parts outside the CDR3, the full variable domain is DVKVTQSSRYLVKRTGEKVFLECVQDMDHENMFWYRQDPGLGLRLIYFSYDVKMKEKGDIPEGYSVSREKKERFSLILESASTNQTSMYLCASRPPGTSFGKNIQYFGAGTRLSVL.